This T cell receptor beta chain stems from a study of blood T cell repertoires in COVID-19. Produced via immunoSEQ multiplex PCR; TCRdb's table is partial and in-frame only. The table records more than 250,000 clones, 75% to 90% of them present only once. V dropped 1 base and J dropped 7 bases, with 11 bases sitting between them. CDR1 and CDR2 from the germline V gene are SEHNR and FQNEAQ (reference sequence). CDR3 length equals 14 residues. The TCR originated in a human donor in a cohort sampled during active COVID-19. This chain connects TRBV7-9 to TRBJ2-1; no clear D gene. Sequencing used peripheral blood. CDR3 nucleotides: TGTGCCAGCAGCTTAGAATCGCAGATGAATGAGCAGTTCTTC. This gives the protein CASSLESQMNEQFF.